The 27 T cell receptor beta chains in this list originate from one sample, sequenced in a study of blood T cell repertoires in COVID-19 (dated by TCRdb to 2019 to 2021). Receptor libraries were prepared by the immunoSEQ multiplex PCR assay. Here the immuneACCESS table is served through TCRdb, limited to in-frame sequences with V and J called. Missing clones are a known gap in these copies; in checked studies unresolved V genes cover under half, and the rest lacks a known reason. Within this sample are a few hundred thousand clones, with 87% of them counted one time only. The ten top clones hold more than 2% of the sample. The sample comprised peripheral blood. These receptor sequences come from a man aged 18 to 35 with active or convalescent COVID-19.

This CDR3 reads CASSLFNEKLFF. Written as DNA, the CDR3 is TGTGCCAGCAGCCTATTTAATGAAAAACTGTTTTTT. The rearrangement links TRBV3-1 (or the pseudogene TRBV3-2) to TRBJ1-4; D is ambiguous. The CDR3 spans 12 residues. Per the germline V gene, CDR1 is LGHDT and CDR2 is YNNKEL (reference sequence). Trimming took off 4 bases at V and 4 bases at J, with 4 bases between the two ends.

The chain links TRBV7-6 to TRBJ2-7; tentative D call: TRBD1 (5 bases). Germline V gene lookup returns CDR1 SGHVS and CDR2 FNYEAQ. The CDR3 is made up of 16 amino acids. V lost 6 bases to trimming and J lost 0 bases, with 18 bases between them. DNA for the CDR3: TGTGCCAGCAGTAGTCCCCGGAACAGGACCTCCTACGAGCAGTACTTC. It is translated as CASSSPRNRTSYEQYF.

The table lists this clone with a count of one. This chain uses TRBV6-5 with TRBJ2-3; possible D gene TRBD2, 5 bases. CDR3 size: 15 residues. V shed 5 bases and J shed 4 bases, with 16 bases lying between them. Germline-derived CDR1 and CDR2 are MNHEY and SVGAGI. CDR3 sequence: CASSTYTGLSDTQYF. The CDR3 region has the DNA TGTGCCAGCAGTACCTATACTGGACTTTCAGATACGCAGTATTTT.

This chain links TRBV7-8 with TRBJ2-7; tentatively, D is TRBD2 (7 bases). Germline lookup yields CDR1 SGHVS and CDR2 FQNEAQ. This CDR3 is built from 16 residues. The V end was cut by 6 bases, the J end by 4 bases, with 22 bases between. The CDR3 loop reads CASSLGEGEEEYEQYF. CDR3 DNA: TGTGCCAGCAGTCTGGGGGAGGGGGAAGAAGAATACGAGCAGTACTTC.

This chain uses TRBV15 with TRBJ2-7, with TRBD2 matching 10 bases. Unmatched junction bases numbered 11, after V lost 3 bases and J lost 3 bases. In germline, CDR1 is LNHNV, CDR2 YYDKDF (reference sequence). The CDR3 is 17 amino acids. The CDR3 is CATSSPVLAGEIYEQYF. The CDR3 coding sequence is TGTGCCACCAGCAGCCCGGTCCTAGCGGGAGAAATCTACGAGCAGTACTTC.

The rearrangement links TRBV6-5 to TRBJ1-1; D is unresolved. V lost 0 bases and J lost 5, with 7 bases in between. The germline V gene has CDR1 MNHEY and CDR2 SVGAGI. The CDR3 totals 13 residues. The CDR3 spells CASSYSRMTEAFF. CDR3 in DNA: TGTGCCAGCAGTTACTCGAGAATGACTGAAGCTTTCTTT.

This clone was detected only once. The chain uses TRBV9 and TRBJ2-2, with 8 positions matching TRBD1. Trimming removed 0 bases from V and 3 bases from J; junction bases left unmatched: 4. Per germline, CDR1 SGDLS and CDR2 YYNGEE. This CDR3 has 16 residues. In nucleotides, the CDR3 is TGTGCCAGCAGCGTAGAGGGACAGGTCCACACCGGGGAGCTGTTTTTT. Protein: CASSVEGQVHTGELFF.

The rearrangement joins TRBV7-9 to TRBJ1-5, with 8 bases aligning to TRBD1. The trim removed 5 bases at V and 5 bases at J, leaving 5 bases unmatched. The V gene's germline CDR1 is SEHNR and CDR2 FQNEAQ (reference sequence). CDR3 length equals 14 residues. CDR3 in DNA: TGTGCCAGCAGCCACACAGGGGGGGATCAGCCCCAGCATTTT. Amino acid sequence: CASSHTGGDQPQHF. The whole variable domain, remainder taken from reference TRBV7-9 and TRBJ1-5, is DTGVSQNPRHKITKRGQNVTFRCDPISEHNRLYWYRQTLGQGPEFLTYFQNEAQLEKSRLLSDRFSAERPKGSFSTLEIQRTEQGDSAMYLCASSHTGGDQPQHFGDGTRLSIL.

The V call is TRBV2, the J call TRBJ1-3; D unresolved. V lost 8 bases to trimming and J lost 3 bases, with 8 bases between them. Germline V CDR1 and CDR2: SNHLY, FYNNEI. The CDR3 runs to 12 residues. The CDR3 nucleotides are TGTGCCAGCCGGGAGAGTGGAAACACCATATATTTT. Its protein product is CASRESGNTIYF.

In this sample, this clone turned up once. This sequence joins TRBV10-2 and TRBJ1-4; unclear D gene. The CDR3 has 12 residues. Germline CDR1 is WSHSY and CDR2 is SAAADI. V gave up 2 bases and J gave up 6 bases, with 4 bases separating them. The CDR3 loop is CASSEPDEKLFF. In DNA, the CDR3 is TGCGCCAGCAGTGAGCCGGATGAAAAACTGTTTTTT.

The table lists this clone with a few counts. The chain is built from TRBV5-1 and TRBJ2-3, with D perhaps matching TRBD1 (8 bases). The CDR3 has 15 residues. The germline V and J ends were trimmed by 4 bases and 4 bases, with 16 bases remaining between them. CDR1 SGHRS and CDR2 YFSETQ come from the germline V gene. CDR3 region: CASSPGQAGADTQYF. The CDR3 DNA reads as TGCGCCAGCAGCCCGGGACAGGCGGGGGCAGATACGCAGTATTTT.

V and J are TRBV7-2 and TRBJ2-1; 10 bases match TRBD2. The CDR3 runs to 15 residues. In germline, CDR1 is SGHTA, CDR2 FQGNSA. V trimming: 1 base; J trimming: 8 bases; junction bases outside the gene matches: 5. CDR3 amino acids: CASSLVAGGPDEQFF. CDR3 sequence (DNA): TGTGCCAGCAGCTTAGTAGCGGGGGGCCCGGATGAGCAGTTCTTC.

The table lists this clone with a count of one. This chain connects TRBV7-3 to TRBJ2-1, with D possibly TRBD1 on 6 matching bases. The germline V gene encodes CDR1 SGHTA and CDR2 FQGTGA. Trimming shortened V by 0 bases and J by 3 bases, and 9 bases separated the two germline ends. CDR3 size: 15 residues. In nucleotides, the CDR3 is TGTGCCAGCAGCTTAACCGGGACACTCTACAATGAGCAGTTCTTC. Its translation: CASSLTGTLYNEQFF.

The chain links TRBV29-1 to TRBJ1-1; unclear D gene. Germline V lookup: CDR1 SQVTM, CDR2 ANQGSEA. V gave up 3 bases and J gave up 0 bases, with 8 bases separating them. The CDR3 length is 13 residues. The DNA for the CDR3 is TGCAGCGTTGAGCGCCGCTTGAACACTGAAGCTTTCTTT. This translates into CSVERRLNTEAFF. The entire variable domain, with the rest obtained from reference TRBV29-1 and TRBJ1-1, is as follows: SAVISQKPSRDICQRGTSLTIQCQVDSQVTMMFWYRQQPGQSLTLIATANQGSEATYESGFVIDKFPISRPNLTFSTLTVSNMSPEDSSIYLCSVERRLNTEAFFGQGTRLTVV.

The chain uses TRBV3-1 (or the pseudogene TRBV3-2) and TRBJ2-1, with 10 bases matching TRBD2. Trimming removed 0 bases from V and 4 bases from J; junction bases left unmatched: 9. CDR1 and CDR2 (germline): LGHDT, YNNKEL (reference sequence). This CDR3 is built from 18 residues. CDR3 region: CASSQEISGGSFYNEQFF. Written as DNA, the CDR3 is TGTGCCAGCAGCCAAGAGATTAGCGGGGGGTCCTTTTACAATGAGCAGTTCTTC.

In its sample, this clone was seen once. V usage is TRBV19 and J usage is TRBJ2-2, with 11 bases lining up with TRBD2. Looked up from germline, CDR1 is LNHDA and CDR2 is SQIVND (reference sequence). J was trimmed by 2 bases and V by 1 base; bases with no gene match: 12. The length of the CDR3 is 20 residues. The CDR3 DNA reads TGTGCCAGTAGTATAGGAAAACTAGCGGGAGCGCGCGGAAACACCGGGGAGCTGTTTTTT. The encoded protein is CASSIGKLAGARGNTGELFF.

The chain links TRBV7-6 to TRBJ2-2; 11 positions match TRBD2. The CDR3 has 17 amino acids. The V segment lost 4 bases and the J segment 4 bases; nucleotides outside the gene matches: 8. CDR1 and CDR2 (germline): SGHVS, FNYEAQ. CDR3 in amino acids: CASSSTTSGDFTGELFF. In DNA form, the CDR3 reads TGTGCCAGCAGCTCCACGACTAGCGGGGACTTCACCGGGGAGCTGTTTTTT.

The V gene is TRBV5-1, the J gene TRBJ1-5; tentatively, D is TRBD1 (5 bases). This CDR3 has 15 amino acids. V lost 0 bases, J lost 6 bases, and 13 bases lay in between. Germline assignment: CDR1 SGHRS and CDR2 YFSETQ. CDR3 protein: CASSLGSQGGQPQHF. DNA of the CDR3: TGCGCCAGCAGCTTGGGTAGCCAGGGCGGTCAGCCCCAGCATTTT.

The CDR3 sequence is CASGLVSVNYGYTF. CDR3 nucleotide sequence: TGTGCTAGTGGTTTGGTCTCGGTAAACTATGGCTACACCTTC. V gene TRBV12-5 combines with J gene TRBJ1-2, with no clear D. CDR1 is LGHNT and CDR2 is FRNRAP in the germline V gene. The V and J ends lost 0 bases and 2 bases respectively, with 7 bases between them. The CDR3 runs 14 residues.

The chain combines TRBV4-1 with TRBJ1-2; TRBD1 might be the D (5 bases). The germline V and J ends were trimmed by 0 bases and 4 bases, with 9 bases remaining between them. This CDR3 has 14 amino acids. Germline CDR1 reads MGHRA; CDR2 reads YSYEKL. As DNA, the CDR3 is TGCGCCAGCAGCCAAGAGCAAAGGGGCTATGGCTACACCTTC. Its translation is CASSQEQRGYGYTF.

The V gene is TRBV19, the J gene TRBJ2-2, with TRBD2 matching 7 bases. Germline V gene sequence: CDR1 LNHDA, CDR2 SQIVND (reference sequence). The CDR3 is 16 residues long. V shed 3 bases and J 2 bases; nucleotides not matched to a gene: 6. The CDR3 region has the DNA TGTGCCAGTAGTATGAATAGCGGGTCTAACACCGGGGAGCTGTTTTTT. Residues: CASSMNSGSNTGELFF.

V is TRBV7-2 and J is TRBJ2-1; 10 bases match TRBD1. The CDR3 has 14 residues. V dropped 4 bases and J dropped 6; count of bases not matched to a gene: 3. The germline gives CDR1 SGHTA, CDR2 FQGNSA. CDR3 loop: CASSSGQGTNEQFF. CDR3 DNA: TGTGCCAGCAGCTCGGGACAGGGGACCAATGAGCAGTTCTTC.

The chain employs TRBV5-1 and TRBJ2-3; D ambiguous. The CDR3 extends over 13 amino acids. CDR1 and CDR2 from the germline V gene are SGHRS and YFSETQ. The V and J ends lost 2 bases and 1 base respectively, with 5 bases between them. CDR3: CASSFSGTDTQYF. DNA of the CDR3: TGCGCCAGCAGCTTTAGTGGCACAGATACGCAGTATTTT.

The CDR3 loop reads CASRPDRGSSEAEAFF. CDR3 coding DNA: TGTGCCAGCAGACCAGACAGGGGTAGTTCTGAAGCTGAAGCTTTCTTT. The J gene is TRBJ1-1, the V gene TRBV21-1; the table's D call of TRBD1 was not tested on the DNA. TRBV21-1 is described as a pseudogene. The CDR3 extends over 16 amino acids.

This rearrangement joins TRBV27 to TRBJ2-5, with TRBD1 as a possible D gene (5 bases). Between the trimmed V and J ends, which lost 5 bases and 2 bases, there was a span of 12 bases. CDR3 length equals 14 residues. Germline V CDR1 and CDR2: MNHEY, SMNVEV (reference sequence). The CDR3 DNA reads as TGTGCCAGCAGTCCCTGGGGCAGTCAAGAGACCCAGTACTTC. This gives the protein CASSPWGSQETQYF.

This sequence joins TRBV18 and TRBJ2-7; 10 nucleotides agree with TRBD1. The germline V gene encodes CDR1 KGHSH and CDR2 LQKENI. This CDR3 spans 14 amino acids. The V gene end was trimmed by 5 bases and the J gene end by 3 bases; junction bases not matched to a gene: 4. CDR3 bases: TGTGCCAGCTCAAAGACAGGGGGCATCTACGAGCAGTACTTC. It specifies CASSKTGGIYEQYF.

The J gene is TRBJ2-7, the V gene TRBV7-8; D possibly corresponds to TRBD1 (6 bases). The germline gives CDR1 SGHVS, CDR2 FQNEAQ. The length of the CDR3 is 15 residues. Trimming shortened V by 2 bases and J by 1 base, and 12 bases separated the two germline ends. CDR3 DNA sequence: TGTGCCAGCAGCTTATATCAGGGGCCGTCCTACGAGCAGTACTTC. It translates to CASSLYQGPSYEQYF.